The clone carrying this TCR beta chain was picked up many times. The data were taken from a study of T-cell reconstitution after alpha-beta-depleted transplantation in children. TCRbeta library preparation incorporated unique molecular identifiers. TCRdb reprocessed the PCR reads via MiXCR and lists one record per CDR3 protein. The sample has roughly 300,000 distinct CDR3 sequences; roughly 9.5% are singletons. The CDR3 spans 12 residues. Germline V lookup: CDR1 LGHDT, CDR2 YNNKEL (reference sequence). V was clipped by 4 bases and J by 6 bases, with 7 bases between them. Source: PBMCs from the stem cell graft donor, taken from the stem cell graft. The receptor was isolated from a human donor who donated a stem cell graft to a child with SCID. The chain has TRBV3-1 and TRBJ2-4; D gene ambiguous. As DNA, the CDR3 is TGTGCCAGCAGCCGTGGGCTAAACATTCAGTACTTC. It specifies CASSRGLNIQYF.